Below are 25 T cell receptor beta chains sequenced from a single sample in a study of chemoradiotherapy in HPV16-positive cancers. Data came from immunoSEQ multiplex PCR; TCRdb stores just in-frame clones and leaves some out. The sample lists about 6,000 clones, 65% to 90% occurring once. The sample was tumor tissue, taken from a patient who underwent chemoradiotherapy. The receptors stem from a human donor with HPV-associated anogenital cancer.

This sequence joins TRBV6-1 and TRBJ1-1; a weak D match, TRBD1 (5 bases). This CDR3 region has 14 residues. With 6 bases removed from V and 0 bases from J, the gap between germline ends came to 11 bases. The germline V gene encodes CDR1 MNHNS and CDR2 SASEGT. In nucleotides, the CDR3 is TGTGCCAGCAGCCAGGGACGGTTGAACACTGAAGCTTTCTTT. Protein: CASSQGRLNTEAFF.

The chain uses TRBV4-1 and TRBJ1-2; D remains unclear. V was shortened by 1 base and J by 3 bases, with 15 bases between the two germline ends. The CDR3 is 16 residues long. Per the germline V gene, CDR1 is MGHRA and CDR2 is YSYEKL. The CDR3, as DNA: TGCGCCAGCAGCCAAGTACTGCAGAGTAGTGACTATGGCTACACCTTC. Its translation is CASSQVLQSSDYGYTF.

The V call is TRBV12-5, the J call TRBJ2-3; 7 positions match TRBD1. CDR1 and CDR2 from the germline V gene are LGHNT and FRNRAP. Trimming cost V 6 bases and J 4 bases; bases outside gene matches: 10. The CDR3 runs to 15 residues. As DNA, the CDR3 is TGTGCTAGTGGGTGGGGAAGGGGGCGATCAGATACGCAGTATTTT. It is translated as CASGWGRGRSDTQYF. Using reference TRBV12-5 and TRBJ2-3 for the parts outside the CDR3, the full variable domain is DARVTQTPRHKVTEMGQEVTMRCQPILGHNTVFWYRQTMMQGLELLAYFRNRAPLDDSGMPKDRFSAEMPDATLATLKIQPSEPRDSAVYFCASGWGRGRSDTQYFGPGTRLTVL.

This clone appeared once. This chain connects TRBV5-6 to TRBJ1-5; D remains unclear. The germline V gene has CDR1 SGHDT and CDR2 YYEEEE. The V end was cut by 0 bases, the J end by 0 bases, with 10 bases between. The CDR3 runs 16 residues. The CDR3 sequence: CASSLGGGFSNQPQHF. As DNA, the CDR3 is TGTGCCAGCAGCTTGGGAGGCGGGTTTAGCAATCAGCCCCAGCATTTT.

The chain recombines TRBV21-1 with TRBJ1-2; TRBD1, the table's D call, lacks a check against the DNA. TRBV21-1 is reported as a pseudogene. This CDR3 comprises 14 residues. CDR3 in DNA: TGTGCCAGCAGCAAAGCCGGACAGGACTATGGCTACACCTTC. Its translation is CASSKAGQDYGYTF.

DNA of the CDR3: TGTGCCAGCAGCCAAAGGACAGGGACAACTTTTCAGCCCCAGCATTTT. As protein: CASSQRTGTTFQPQHF. This chain links TRBV7-2 with TRBJ1-5; 8 nucleotides align to TRBD1. The V gene's germline CDR1 is SGHTA and CDR2 FQGNSA. The J segment lost 6 bases and the V segment lost 5 bases, leaving 12 bases of the junction unmatched. The CDR3 has 16 amino acids.

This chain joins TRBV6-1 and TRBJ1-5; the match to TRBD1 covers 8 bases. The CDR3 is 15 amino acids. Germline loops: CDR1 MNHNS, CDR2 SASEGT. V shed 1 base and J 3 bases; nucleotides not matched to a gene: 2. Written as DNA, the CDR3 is TGTGCCAGCAGTGAAGGACAGGGGTACAATCAGCCCCAGCATTTT. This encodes CASSEGQGYNQPQHF.

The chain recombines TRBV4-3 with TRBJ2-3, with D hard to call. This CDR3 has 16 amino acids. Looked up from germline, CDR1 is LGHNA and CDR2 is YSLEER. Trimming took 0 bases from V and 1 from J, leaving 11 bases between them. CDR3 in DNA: TGCGCCAGCAGCCAAGATTTTGGGCAGGGCACAGATACGCAGTATTTT. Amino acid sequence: CASSQDFGQGTDTQYF.

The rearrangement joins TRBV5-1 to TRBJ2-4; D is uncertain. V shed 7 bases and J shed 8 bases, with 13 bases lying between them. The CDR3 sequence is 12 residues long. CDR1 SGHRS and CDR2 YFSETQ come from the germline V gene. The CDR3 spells CASAGTSDIQYF. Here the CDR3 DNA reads TGCGCCAGCGCAGGTACGAGTGACATTCAGTACTTC.

CDR3 sequence reads: CASSQSGTGRQPQHF. The DNA for the CDR3 is TGCGCCAGCAGCCAATCCGGGACAGGGAGGCAGCCCCAGCATTTT. The chain couples TRBV4-1 to TRBJ1-5; 9 nucleotides match TRBD1. The CDR3 loop spans 15 amino acids. Germline V CDR1 and CDR2: MGHRA, YSYEKL. Trimming removed 2 bases from V and 7 bases from J; junction bases left unmatched: 6.

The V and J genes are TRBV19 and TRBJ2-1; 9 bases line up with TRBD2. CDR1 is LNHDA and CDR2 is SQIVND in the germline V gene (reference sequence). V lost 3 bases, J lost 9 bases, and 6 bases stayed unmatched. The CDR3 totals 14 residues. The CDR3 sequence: CASSMRGGLGEQFF. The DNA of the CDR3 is TGTGCCAGTAGTATGCGGGGGGGTTTGGGTGAGCAGTTCTTC.

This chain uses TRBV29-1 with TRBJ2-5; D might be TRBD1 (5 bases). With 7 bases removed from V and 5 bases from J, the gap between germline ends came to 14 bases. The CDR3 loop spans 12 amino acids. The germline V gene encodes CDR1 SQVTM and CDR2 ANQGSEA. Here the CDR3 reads CSALRGLETQYF. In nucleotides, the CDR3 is TGCAGCGCGCTAAGGGGCTTGGAGACCCAGTACTTC.

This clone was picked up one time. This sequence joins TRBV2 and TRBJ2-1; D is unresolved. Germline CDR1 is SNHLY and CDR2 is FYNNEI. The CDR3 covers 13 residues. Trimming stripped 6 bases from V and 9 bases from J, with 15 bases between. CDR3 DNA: TGTGCCAGCAGACGGAAACCCTACGGTGAGCAGTTCTTC. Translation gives CASRRKPYGEQFF.

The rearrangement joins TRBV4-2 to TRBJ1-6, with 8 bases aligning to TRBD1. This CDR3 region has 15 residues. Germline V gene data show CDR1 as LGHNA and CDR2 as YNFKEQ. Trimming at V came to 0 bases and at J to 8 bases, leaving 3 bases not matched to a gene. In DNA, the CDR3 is TGTGCCAGCAGCCAAGAGACAGGGGAGTATTCACCCCTCCACTTT. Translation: CASSQETGEYSPLHF.

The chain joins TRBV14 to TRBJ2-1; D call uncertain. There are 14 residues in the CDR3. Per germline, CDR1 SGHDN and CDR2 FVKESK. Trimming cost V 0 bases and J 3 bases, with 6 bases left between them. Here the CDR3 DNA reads TGTGCCAGCAGCCAAGAAGAACTCTACAATGAGCAGTTCTTC. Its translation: CASSQEELYNEQFF.

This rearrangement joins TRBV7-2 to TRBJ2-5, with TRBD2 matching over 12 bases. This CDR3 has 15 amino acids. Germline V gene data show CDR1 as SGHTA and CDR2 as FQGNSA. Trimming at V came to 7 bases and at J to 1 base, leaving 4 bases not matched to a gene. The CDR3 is CASTTSGGFQETQYF. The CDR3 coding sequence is TGTGCCAGCACTACTAGCGGGGGGTTCCAAGAGACCCAGTACTTC.

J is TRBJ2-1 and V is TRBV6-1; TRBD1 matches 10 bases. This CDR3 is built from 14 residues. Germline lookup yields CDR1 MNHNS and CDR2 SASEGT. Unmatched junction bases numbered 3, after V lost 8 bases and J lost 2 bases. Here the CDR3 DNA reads TGTGCCAGCGATGGACAGGGGGCCTACAATGAGCAGTTCTTC. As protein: CASDGQGAYNEQFF.

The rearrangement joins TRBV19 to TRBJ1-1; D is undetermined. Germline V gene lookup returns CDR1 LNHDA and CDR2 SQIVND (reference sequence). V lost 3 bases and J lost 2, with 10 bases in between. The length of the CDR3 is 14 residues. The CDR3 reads CASSMGGFNTEAFF. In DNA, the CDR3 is TGTGCCAGTAGTATGGGCGGATTTAACACTGAAGCTTTCTTT.

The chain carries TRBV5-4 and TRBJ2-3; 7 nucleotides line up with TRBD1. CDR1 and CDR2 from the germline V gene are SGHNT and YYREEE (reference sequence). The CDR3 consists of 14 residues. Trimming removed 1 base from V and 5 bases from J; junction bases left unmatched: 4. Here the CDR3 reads CASSLSGGVDTQYF. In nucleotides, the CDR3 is TGTGCCAGCAGCTTGTCAGGGGGAGTAGATACGCAGTATTTT.

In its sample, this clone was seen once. The CDR3 here is CASSPVVGGLRETQYF. CDR3 coding DNA: TGTGCCAGCAGCCCCGTCGTGGGGGGACTTCGGGAGACCCAGTACTTC. The genes are TRBV7-2 and TRBJ2-5, with a weak D call TRBD2 (6 bases). The germline V gene has CDR1 SGHTA and CDR2 FQGNSA. Trimming cost V 5 bases and J 5 bases, with 21 bases left between them. This CDR3 comprises 16 residues.

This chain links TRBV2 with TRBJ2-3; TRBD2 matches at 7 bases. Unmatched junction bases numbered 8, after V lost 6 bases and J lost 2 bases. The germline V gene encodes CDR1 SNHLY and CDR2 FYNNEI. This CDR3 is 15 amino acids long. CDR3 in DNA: TGTGCCAGCAGCGCCGAGCGGGGCCTCACAGATACGCAGTATTTT. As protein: CASSAERGLTDTQYF.

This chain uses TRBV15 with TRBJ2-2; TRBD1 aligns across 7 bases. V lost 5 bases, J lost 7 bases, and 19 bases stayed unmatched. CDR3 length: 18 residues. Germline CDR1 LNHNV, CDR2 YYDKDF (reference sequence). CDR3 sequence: CATSGSNLGTEVIGELFF. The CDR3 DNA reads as TGTGCCACCAGCGGATCAAACCTCGGGACAGAGGTGATCGGGGAGCTGTTTTTT.

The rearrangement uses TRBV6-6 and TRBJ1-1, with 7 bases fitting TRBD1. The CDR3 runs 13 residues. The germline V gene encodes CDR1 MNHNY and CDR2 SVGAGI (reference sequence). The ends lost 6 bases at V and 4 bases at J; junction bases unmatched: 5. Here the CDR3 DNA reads TGTGCCAGCAGCAAACAGGGGAGCACTGAAGCTTTCTTT. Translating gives CASSKQGSTEAFF.

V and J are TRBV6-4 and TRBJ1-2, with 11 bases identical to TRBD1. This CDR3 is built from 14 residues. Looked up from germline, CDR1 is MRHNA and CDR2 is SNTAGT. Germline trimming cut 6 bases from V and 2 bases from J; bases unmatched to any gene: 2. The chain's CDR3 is CASSRDRGNYGYTF. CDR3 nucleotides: TGTGCCAGCAGCCGGGACAGGGGGAACTATGGCTACACCTTC.

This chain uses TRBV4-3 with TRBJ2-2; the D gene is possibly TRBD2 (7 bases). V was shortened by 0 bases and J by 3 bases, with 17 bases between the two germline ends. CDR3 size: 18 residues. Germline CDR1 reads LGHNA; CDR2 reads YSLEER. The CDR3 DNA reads TGCGCCAGCAGCCAAGATAGAGGGGGGGCCGGTTACACCGGGGAGCTGTTTTTT. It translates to CASSQDRGGAGYTGELFF.